This T cell receptor (beta chain) is drawn from a study of Graves' ophthalmopathy and Graves' hyperthyroidism (dated by TCRdb to the late 2010s). A note on the overall study: Peripheral blood was collected at initial diagnosis, before any treatment. In total, 135 blood samples were TCR-sequenced: 40 to 45 ophthalmopathy, roughly 80 hyperthyroidism and approximately 17 hyperthyroidism-to-ophthalmopathy patients. After sampling, hyperthyroidism patients received methimazole starting at 30 mg daily, and ophthalmopathy patients received high-dose intravenous methylprednisolone. An independent validation cohort was composed of around 19 hyperthyroidism patients and around 16 patients who later progressed from hyperthyroidism to ophthalmopathy. TCR beta repertoire signatures were used to distinguish Graves' ophthalmopathy from Graves' hyperthyroidism and to predict progression to ophthalmopathy. To explore V-J signatures distinguishing ophthalmopathy from hyperthyroidism, a discovery set of more than 95 patients (around 44 ophthalmopathy, about 57 stable hyperthyroidism) was enrolled. In roughly 6 hyperthyroidism patients, T-cell repertoires of thyroid tissue and blood were compared. Here is what the overall study found, with its caveats: Sample size was not statistically predetermined, and group allocation was not concealed from the investigators. Most expanded thyroid clonotypes with frequency above 0.001 were also detected in blood, suggesting blood repertoires may reflect the thyroid immune response. In validation, the model predicted ophthalmopathy progression with about 70% sensitivity and 72.22% specificity; roughly eleven predicted patients were CT-confirmed with GO in a median of approximately six months. Ophthalmopathy was separated from stable hyperthyroidism by the 13-signature model with about 88% sensitivity and around 81% specificity in cross-validation and with 80%/75% in the test set.

For this clonotype: The target of this receptor is not known. No much larger clone exists at a distance of one base, and base qualities are not known.

TCR beta CDR3 regions were amplified from RNA transcripts for repertoire sequencing. A first-round RT-PCR used HTBI primers with the Qiagen OneStep RT-PCR kit, followed by a second-round multiplex PCR, size selection and purification. Libraries were sequenced on an Illumina HiSeq2000 using paired-end 100 bp reads. Per the source publication's procedure: SOAPnuke was used to process the reads, throwing out any read that had adapters, had uncalled bases, had a mean Phred below 15, or lacked an exact constant-primer or identifier match. COPE v1.2.5 was used to merge the high-quality paired reads. Each unique nucleotide sequence was defined as a clonotype, and clonotypes were aligned to IMGT TRB V, D and J references with MiTCR v1.1. The analysis was limited to V-J combinations with a frequency above 0.0001, which together covered around 99% of the repertoires. For each V-J combination, a TCR clonal expansion and chaos score was defined as F50 clonal expansion divided by the chaos observed in the TCRdist matrix. Welch's t-statistics and random forest were used to reduce features to approximately 13 V-J combinations, which were fed into a naive Bayes classifier. The Morisita-Horn index was used to measure how similar the thyroid and blood repertoires were. The public reads were run again by TCRdb, first through fastp at Q25 and then through MiXCR, and only productive beta chains were kept. For every CDR3 protein sequence, its rows merge into one entry that carries the most common genes and DNA. These V and J calls are TCRdb output, not the study's own analysis. A total of about 740,000 distinct CDR3 sequences appear in this sample, roughly 41% of them only once. The ten largest clones capture 40% to 45% of the sample.

Ophthalmopathy patients were characterized by moderately to severely active disease, a Clinical Activity Score of at least 3, a NOSPECS grade of at least 4, and a disease duration under 3 months. Patients with other autoimmune diseases, uncontrolled infections, pregnancy or lactation were excluded. Clinical symptoms, serum thyroxine, TRAb, thyroid ultrasound and orbital computed tomography formed the basis of the diagnosis. Using Ficoll-Paque density gradient centrifugation, PBMCs were isolated from less than 11 ml of fresh peripheral blood. Trizol reagent was used to extract the total RNA, and its quality was then checked on an Agilent 2100 Bioanalyzer. Per the germline V gene (reference sequence), DFQATT is the CDR1 and SNEGSKA is the CDR2. Deletion took 6 bases off V and 5 bases off J, with a span of 17 bases between the germline ends. The CDR3, cysteine through phenylalanine, is 13 amino acids long. Of the read, only the CDR3 DNA is kept; its 39 bases are in frame from base 1.

This receptor was identified in an adult man with Graves' ophthalmopathy. Sequencing was done on a sample of peripheral blood. This chain joins TRBV20-1 to TRBJ2-7; the best D guess is TRBD1, with 5 bases matching. The CDR3 region: CSAALGAGHEQYF. At the DNA level, the sequence is TGCAGTGCCGCGTTAGGGGCAGGGCACGAGCAGTACTTC.